The 31 T cell receptor beta chains listed next were all sequenced from one sample in a study of blood T cell repertoires in COVID-19. The assay was immunoSEQ multiplex PCR, and TCRdb's table has in-frame clones only and misses some. Of about 340,000 clones listed, 88% are singletons. The sequenced sample was peripheral blood. The receptors were sampled from a woman in her sixties or seventies with COVID-19, enrolled during active disease.

The chain combines TRBV2 with TRBJ2-1; D is perhaps TRBD1 (6 bases). The CDR3 runs 14 residues. Trimming stripped 3 bases from V and 4 bases from J, with 10 bases between. The germline gives CDR1 SNHLY, CDR2 FYNNEI. The chain's CDR3 is CASSDPTGYNEQFF. CDR3 DNA: TGTGCCAGCAGTGACCCGACAGGTTACAATGAGCAGTTCTTC.

Written as DNA, the CDR3 is TGTGCCAGCAGACATCCAGGGGACGAGCAGTACTTC. It translates to CASRHPGDEQYF. The gene calls are TRBV27 and TRBJ2-7, with D perhaps matching TRBD1 (6 bases). V lost 6 bases and J 5 bases, leaving 11 bases between the germline ends. The V gene's germline CDR1 is MNHEY and CDR2 SMNVEV (reference sequence). CDR3 length: 12 residues.

The V and J genes are TRBV10-3 and TRBJ1-2; 7 bases fit TRBD1. Germline CDR1 is ENHRY and CDR2 is SYGVKD. With V trimmed by 6 bases and J by 6 bases, 4 bases remained unmatched. The CDR3 consists of 12 residues. CDR3 residues: CAISPTGNGYTF. DNA of the CDR3: TGTGCCATCAGCCCGACAGGGAATGGCTACACCTTC.

The chain couples TRBV7-8 to TRBJ2-3, with TRBD2 as a possible D gene (5 bases). The CDR3 sequence is 15 residues long. The V gene's germline CDR1 is SGHVS and CDR2 FQNEAQ. Trimming left V 3 bases short and J 3 bases short, with 13 bases between. The chain's CDR3 is CASSFPRGWTDTQYF. In DNA, the CDR3 is TGTGCCAGCAGCTTTCCCCGGGGATGGACAGATACGCAGTATTTT.

This rearrangement joins TRBV18 to TRBJ2-7; unclear D gene. The CDR3 is 14 amino acids. Per germline, CDR1 KGHSH and CDR2 LQKENI. Trimming shortened V by 0 bases and J by 6 bases, and 12 bases separated the two germline ends. CDR3 DNA sequence: TGTGCCAGCTCACCACCGGGCAGGTCCGGCGAGCAGTACTTC. This translates into CASSPPGRSGEQYF.

J is TRBJ2-7 and V is TRBV25-1, with TRBD1 matching 8 bases. The CDR3 length is 13 residues. V lost 4 bases and J lost 6; bases outside the gene matches: 5. Per the germline V gene, CDR1 is MGHDK and CDR2 is SYGVNS. In DNA, the CDR3 is TGTGCCAGCAGTGGGGCAGGGGGCCGCGAGCAGTACTTC. Translation: CASSGAGGREQYF.

The chain is built from TRBV19 and TRBJ1-3; the match to TRBD1 covers 8 bases. This CDR3 spans 13 amino acids. Germline loops: CDR1 LNHDA, CDR2 SQIVND (reference sequence). After removal of 10 bases from V and 2 bases from J, the junction contained 4 bases not matched to a gene. The DNA for the CDR3 is TGTGCCACCGACAGGGGAGCTGGAAACACCATATATTTT. Translation gives CATDRGAGNTIYF.

The gene calls are TRBV23-1 and TRBJ1-1; the D is unclear. TRBV23-1 is sorted into the ORF group, with uncertain function. V dropped 1 base and J dropped 4 bases, with 25 bases sitting between them. The CDR3 has 19 residues. CDR3 DNA: TGCGCCAGCAGTCAATACTGGGAGGGTCTCAGCTTCCCGAGCACTGAAGCTTTCTTT. It translates to CASSQYWEGLSFPSTEAFF.

This clone was counted once. The rearrangement joins TRBV3-1 (or the pseudogene TRBV3-2) to TRBJ2-3; D may be TRBD2 (7 bases). V was clipped by 5 bases and J by 6 bases, with 18 bases between them. CDR1 is LGHDT, CDR2 YNNKEL, per germline (reference sequence). The CDR3 runs to 15 residues. CDR3 DNA sequence: TGTGCCAGCAGCTATACGCGGGGGCGGGGGGATACGCAGTATTTT. Amino acids: CASSYTRGRGDTQYF.

About this clone itself: This specimen includes other DNA sequences encoding the same CDR3. The gene calls are TRBV20-1 and TRBJ1-2; D is perhaps TRBD1 (6 bases). V was trimmed by 5 bases and J by 4 bases, leaving 8 bases between them. Germline loops: CDR1 DFQATT, CDR2 SNEGSKA (reference sequence). This CDR3 has 11 residues. The CDR3 protein is CSAAQGYGYTF. The CDR3 nucleotides read TGCAGTGCTGCACAGGGCTATGGCTACACCTTC.

This chain uses TRBV5-4 with TRBJ2-7; 9 bases agree with TRBD2. This CDR3 contains 15 residues. Germline values: CDR1 SGHNT, CDR2 YYREEE (reference sequence). The J segment lost 6 bases and the V segment lost 1 base, leaving 8 bases of the junction unmatched. CDR3 loop: CASSLRAGGLGEQYF. The DNA for the CDR3 is TGTGCCAGCAGCTTGCGAGCGGGGGGTCTTGGCGAGCAGTACTTC.

The rearrangement joins TRBV24-1 to TRBJ1-5; 7 bases fit TRBD1. With 4 bases clipped from V and 2 bases from J, the junction kept 4 bases outside the gene matches. The CDR3 is made up of 15 amino acids. Per the germline V gene, CDR1 is KGHDR and CDR2 is SFDVKD. The CDR3 spells CATSENTGGNQPQHF. DNA for the CDR3: TGTGCCACCAGTGAGAATACAGGGGGCAATCAGCCCCAGCATTTT.

This chain uses TRBV7-2 with TRBJ1-2; 10 nucleotides agree with TRBD1. The CDR3 totals 16 residues. Germline lookup yields CDR1 SGHTA and CDR2 FQGNSA. With 4 bases clipped from V and 2 bases from J, the junction kept 7 bases outside the gene matches. The CDR3 coding sequence is TGTGCCAGCAGCTCAAAATGGACAGGGGGGAACTATGGCTACACCTTC. It encodes CASSSKWTGGNYGYTF.

The sample holds a few counts of this clone. V and J are TRBV2 and TRBJ1-2; TRBD1 aligns across 10 bases. The CDR3 sequence is 17 residues long. Germline CDR1 and CDR2: SNHLY and FYNNEI. Losses at the gene ends were 3 bases for V and 5 bases for J; bases not matched to a gene: 12. In nucleotides, the CDR3 is TGTGCCAGCAGTGAGAGGTTCCGGGACAGGGGTGGTTATGGCTACACCTTC. This encodes CASSERFRDRGGYGYTF.

The chain couples TRBV27 to TRBJ2-6; D is perhaps TRBD2 (6 bases). Germline V CDR1 and CDR2: MNHEY, SMNVEV (reference sequence). V dropped 5 bases and J dropped 4 bases, with 12 bases sitting between them. The CDR3 is 15 amino acids. The CDR3 region has the DNA TGTGCCAGCAGTCCGAATCTAGCGGGGGCCAACGTCCTGACTTTC. Protein: CASSPNLAGANVLTF.

The rearrangement uses TRBV19 and TRBJ1-1; D remains ambiguous. CDR1 and CDR2 from the germline V gene are LNHDA and SQIVND (reference sequence). The CDR3 contains 11 residues. Trimming stripped 4 bases from V and 11 bases from J, with 11 bases between. The CDR3 reads CASSRAKWAFF. CDR3 bases: TGTGCCAGTAGTAGGGCGAAGTGGGCTTTCTTT.

To note about this clone: Sequence at one end of the junction differs from germline and may be a read error. The chain employs TRBV12-3 or TRBV12-4 and TRBJ2-7; D possibly corresponds to TRBD2 (5 bases). The CDR3 runs 13 residues. The CDR3 loop is CASSLAEAYEQYF. The CDR3 DNA is TGTGCCAGCAGTCTAGCAGAAGCGTACGAGCAGTACTTC.

The V and J genes are TRBV12-5 and TRBJ2-3; 7 positions match TRBD1. Germline CDR1 and CDR2: LGHNT and FRNRAP. With V trimmed by 5 bases and J by 5 bases, 7 bases remained unmatched. This CDR3 comprises 14 residues. CDR3 sequence reads: CASGTGTAEDTQYF. DNA for the CDR3: TGTGCTAGTGGTACAGGGACAGCTGAAGATACGCAGTATTTT.

The rearrangement links TRBV3-1 (or the pseudogene TRBV3-2) to TRBJ1-3; D not certain. CDR3 length: 15 residues. Germline V gene sequence: CDR1 LGHDT, CDR2 YNNKEL (reference sequence). Trimming took 1 base from V and 0 from J, leaving 7 bases between them. The CDR3 sequence is CASSQAPISGNTIYF. CDR3 bases: TGTGCCAGCAGCCAAGCCCCAATCTCTGGAAACACCATATATTTT.

The chain employs TRBV13 and TRBJ2-5, with 7 positions matching TRBD2. There are 18 residues in the CDR3. V lost 3 bases to trimming and J lost 4 bases; unmatched junction nucleotides: 17. In germline, CDR1 is PRHDT, CDR2 FYEKMQ (reference sequence). The CDR3 DNA follows: TGTGCCAGCAGCTTTATTTCTGGGAGTAGCGGGCCCGGAGAGACCCAGTACTTC. Protein product: CASSFISGSSGPGETQYF. The variable domain in full, completed from reference TRBV13 and TRBJ2-5, reads AAGVIQSPRHLIKEKRETATLKCYPIPRHDTVYWYQQGPGQDPQFLISFYEKMQSDKGSIPDRFSAQQFSDYHSELNMSSLELGDSALYFCASSFISGSSGPGETQYFGPGTRLLVL.

The chain is built from TRBV11-3 and TRBJ1-3; D call uncertain. Trimming took 3 bases from V and 1 from J, leaving 4 bases between them. CDR1 and CDR2 (germline): SGHNT, YENEEA. This CDR3 comprises 13 residues. CDR3: CASSLSSGNTIYF. The CDR3 bases are TGTGCCAGCAGCTTGTCGTCTGGAAACACCATATATTTT.

The chain carries TRBV28 and TRBJ1-3, with D possibly being TRBD1 (6 bases). The V end lost 5 bases, the J end lost 3 bases, and 14 bases lay between the germline ends. There are 15 residues in the CDR3. Per the germline V gene, CDR1 is MDHEN and CDR2 is SYDVKM. CDR3 DNA: TGTGCCAGCAGTCCCCCCACAGGGAGTGGAAACACCATATATTTT. Amino acid sequence: CASSPPTGSGNTIYF.

The gene calls are TRBV6-4 and TRBJ1-1; 7 bases map to TRBD1. The germline V gene encodes CDR1 MRHNA and CDR2 SNTAGT. The trim removed 6 bases at V and 2 bases at J, leaving 12 bases unmatched. The CDR3 is 16 residues long. For the CDR3, the DNA is TGTGCCAGCAGGCCCTATCGACAGGGTGTCAACACTGAAGCTTTCTTT. Its protein product is CASRPYRQGVNTEAFF.

V is TRBV5-1 and J is TRBJ1-5; D is possibly TRBD1 (6 bases). Germline assignment: CDR1 SGHRS and CDR2 YFSETQ. The CDR3 totals 13 residues. V gave up 4 bases and J gave up 4 bases, with 9 bases separating them. The CDR3 sequence: CASSPQGNQPQHF. The CDR3 DNA sequence: TGCGCCAGCAGCCCCCAGGGGAATCAGCCCCAGCATTTT.

This chain links TRBV5-1 with TRBJ1-2; TRBD1 agrees at 7 bases. The J segment lost 3 bases and the V segment lost 0 bases, leaving 5 bases of the junction unmatched. The CDR3 extends over 15 amino acids. Germline-derived CDR1 and CDR2 are SGHRS and YFSETQ. The CDR3: CASSLEGQNDYGYTF. The CDR3 DNA is TGCGCCAGCAGCTTGGAGGGACAGAATGACTATGGCTACACCTTC.

This clone was recorded many times. The chain has TRBV15 and TRBJ1-6, with 7 bases matching TRBD1. V lost 4 bases, J lost 9 bases, and 12 bases stayed unmatched. The CDR3 runs 16 residues. Germline loops: CDR1 LNHNV, CDR2 YYDKDF (reference sequence). CDR3 amino acids: CATSTQRGGLGSPLHF. CDR3 in DNA: TGTGCCACCAGCACTCAGAGAGGGGGCTTGGGTTCACCCCTCCACTTT. Filled out from reference TRBV15 and TRBJ1-6, the complete variable domain reads DAMVIQNPRYQVTQFGKPVTLSCSQTLNHNVMYWYQQKSSQAPKLLFHYYDKDFNNEADTPDNFQSRRPNTSFCFLDIRSPGLGDTAMYLCATSTQRGGLGSPLHFGNGTRLTVT.

This clone was seen once. The chain joins TRBV13 to TRBJ2-1; D possibly corresponds to TRBD1 (8 bases). This CDR3 is 19 amino acids long. Germline lookup yields CDR1 PRHDT and CDR2 FYEKMQ (reference sequence). The V gene lost 5 bases and the J gene lost 0 bases, with 23 bases spanning the gap. CDR3 sequence: CASSPPLRQGRGSYNEQFF. In nucleotides, the CDR3 is TGTGCCAGCAGCCCGCCACTCCGACAGGGGAGGGGCTCCTACAATGAGCAGTTCTTC.

V gene TRBV7-3 combines with J gene TRBJ2-3, with 7 bases fitting TRBD2. V was clipped by 1 base and J by 4 bases; unmatched bases: 5. Per germline, CDR1 SGHTA and CDR2 FQGTGA. CDR3 length equals 15 residues. The CDR3 reads CASSLIAGEADTQYF. CDR3 sequence (DNA): TGTGCCAGCAGCTTAATCGCGGGGGAGGCAGATACGCAGTATTTT.

The CDR3 nucleotides read TGTGCCAGCAGTTACGTGGGGAGCCGCCAGCCCCAGCATTTT. The encoded protein is CASSYVGSRQPQHF. The chain is built from TRBV6-2 or TRBV6-3 and TRBJ1-5, with D unclear. This CDR3 region has 14 residues. Germline CDR1 is MNHEY and CDR2 is SVGEGT. Trimming cost V 2 bases and J 7 bases, with 12 bases left between them.

This clone was picked up one time. The rearrangement links TRBV30 to TRBJ1-2, with TRBD1 matching over 11 bases. This CDR3 region has 13 residues. Losses at the gene ends were 5 bases for V and 7 bases for J; bases not matched to a gene: 6. Germline CDR1 is GTSNPN and CDR2 is SVGIG (reference sequence). The CDR3 loop is CAWGGQGAIGYTF. Here the CDR3 DNA reads TGTGCCTGGGGCGGACAGGGGGCAATTGGCTACACCTTC.

This clone showed up just once. The chain combines TRBV15 with TRBJ1-2; 8 bases are a match to TRBD1. Trimming removed 1 base from V and 4 bases from J; junction bases left unmatched: 5. The V gene's germline CDR1 is LNHNV and CDR2 YYDKDF (reference sequence). The CDR3 is 15 amino acids. The CDR3 sequence is CATSRGGQGAYGYTF. CDR3 bases: TGTGCCACCAGCAGAGGGGGGCAGGGGGCCTATGGCTACACCTTC.